This TCR beta chain was identified during a study of blood T cell repertoires in COVID-19 (dated by TCRdb to about 2020). For the wider study: Collaborator samples came from the United States, Italy and Spain and covered acute and convalescent phases of COVID-19. The samples were drawn from two sources: the first 160 participants of the ongoing ImmuneRACE study, and over 1,000 subjects contributed by 6 global collaborators. Where available, HLA class I and class II types were obtained from metadata supplied by the sample provider rather than from assay-based typing. Sample metadata almost always included a de-identified subject ID, COVID-19 status, age in years and sex. The repertoires were released in a freely available public database meant as a resource for research on the immune response to SARS-CoV-2. The prospective study material was composed of cDNA or gDNA derived from T cells, B-cell-depleted T cells, or PBMCs. The dataset comprised deeply sampled blood TCRbeta repertoires from subjects exposed to, actively infected with, or recovered from COVID-19. General study outcomes and caveats: Clinical and demographic metadata were provided uncurated, with the amount varying by source and participant.

TCRbeta CDR3 regions were amplified from genomic DNA using the immunoSEQ Assay, a bias-controlled multiplex PCR. In the paper's pipeline: Within the assay, amplification of reference gene primers was used to estimate how many nucleated cells each sample contained. To quantify the absolute abundance of each unique TCRbeta CDR3 rearrangement, sequence reads were collapsed and filtered. For each sample, productive Simpson clonality was calculated as the square root of Simpson's diversity index across productive rearrangements. The source is immuneACCESS, and TCRdb retained only in-frame sequences with V and J called. Part of the clones is not carried over; for the studies checked, unresolved V genes explain less than half of this, and the remainder is unexplained. V, J and clone size were drawn from that table, and D and trimming were deduced from the DNA. In all, the sample holds about 110,000 clones, and about three quarters of those were seen once. The top ten constitute more than 15% of the sample.

Based on the germline V gene (reference sequence), the CDR1 and CDR2 sequences are SSHAT and FNYEAQ. Between the V and J ends, shortened by 5 bases and 1 base respectively, the junction contains 11 bases. The CDR3 measures 14 amino acids from cysteine to phenylalanine. Just the 42-base CDR3 DNA is kept, in frame starting at base 1. This clone came up a few times. Its antigen is not yet known. No qualities accompany the bases; no much larger clone lies one base away. Whole blood was collected in K2EDTA tubes by collaborating institutions according to the institutions' own protocols. For TCRbeta analysis, collaborators shipped samples as frozen whole blood, isolated PBMCs, or DNA extracted from either of those sample types.

The V and J segments used are TRBV7-7 and TRBJ2-5, and possibly TRBD2, on 6 matching bases. The TCR originated in a woman older than 75 with active or convalescent COVID-19. The specimen was peripheral blood. The encoded CDR3 is CASSPTSSQETQYF. In nucleotides, the sequence is TGTGCCAGCAGCCCGACTAGTTCCCAAGAGACCCAGTACTTC.